Only a few counts were recorded for the clone carrying this T cell receptor beta chain. V was pared by 5 bases and J by 1 base, with 5 bases of the junction left unmatched. The germline V gene encodes CDR1 SGHRS and CDR2 YFSETQ. The CDR3 length is 15 residues. The data derive from a study of PD-L1 blockade in urothelial cancer. Time point defined: pretreatment peripheral blood. TCRdb's table, derived via immunoSEQ multiplex PCR, lists solely in-frame clones and lacks some. The sample records about 86,000 clones, under 90% being singletons. The chain joins TRBV5-1 to TRBJ1-3; TRBD1 aligns across 8 bases. The sample was PBMCs, taken around atezolizumab (anti-PD-L1) treatment. The TCR originated in a man aged 60 to 69 with urothelial cancer. The CDR3 loop reads CASSLTGASGNTIYF. DNA of the CDR3: TGCGCCAGCAGTTTGACAGGGGCGTCTGGAAACACCATATATTTT.